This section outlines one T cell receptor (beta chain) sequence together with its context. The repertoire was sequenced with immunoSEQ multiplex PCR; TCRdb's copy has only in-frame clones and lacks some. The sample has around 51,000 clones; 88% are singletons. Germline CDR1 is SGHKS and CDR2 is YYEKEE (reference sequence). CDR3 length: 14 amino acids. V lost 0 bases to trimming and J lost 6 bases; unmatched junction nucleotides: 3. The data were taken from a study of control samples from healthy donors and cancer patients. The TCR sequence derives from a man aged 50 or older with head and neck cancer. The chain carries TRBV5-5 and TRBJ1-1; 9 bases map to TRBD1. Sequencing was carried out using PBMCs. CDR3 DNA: TGTGCCAGCAGCTTGGCGAGGACAGGGGCTGAAGCTTTCTTT. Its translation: CASSLARTGAEAFF.